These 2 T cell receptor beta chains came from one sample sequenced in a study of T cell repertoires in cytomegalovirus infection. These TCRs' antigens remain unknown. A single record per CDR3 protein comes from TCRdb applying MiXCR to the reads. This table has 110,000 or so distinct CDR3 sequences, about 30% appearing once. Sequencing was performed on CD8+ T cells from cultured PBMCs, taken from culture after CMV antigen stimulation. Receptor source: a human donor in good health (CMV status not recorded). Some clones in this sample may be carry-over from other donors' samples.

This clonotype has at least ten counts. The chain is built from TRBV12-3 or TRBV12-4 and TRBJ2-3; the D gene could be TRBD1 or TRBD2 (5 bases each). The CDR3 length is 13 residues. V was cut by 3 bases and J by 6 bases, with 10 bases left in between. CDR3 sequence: CASSLDGADTQYF. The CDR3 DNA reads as TGTGCCAGCAGTTTGGACGGGGCCGATACGCAGTATTTT.

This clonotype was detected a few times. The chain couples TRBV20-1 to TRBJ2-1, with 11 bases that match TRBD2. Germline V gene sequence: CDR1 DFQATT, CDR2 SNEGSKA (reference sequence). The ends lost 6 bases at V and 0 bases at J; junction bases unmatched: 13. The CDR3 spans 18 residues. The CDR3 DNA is TGCAGTGCGCGTCCGGGACTAGCGGACTCCAGCTCCTACAATGAGCAGTTCTTC. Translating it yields CSARPGLADSSSYNEQFF.